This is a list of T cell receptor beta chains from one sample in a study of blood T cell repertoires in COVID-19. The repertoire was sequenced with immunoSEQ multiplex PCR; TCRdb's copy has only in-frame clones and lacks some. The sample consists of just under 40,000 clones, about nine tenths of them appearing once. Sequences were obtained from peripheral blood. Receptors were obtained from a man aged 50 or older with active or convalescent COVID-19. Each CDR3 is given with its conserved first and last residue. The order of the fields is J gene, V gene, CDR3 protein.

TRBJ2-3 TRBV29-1 CSVGLTSTDTQYF
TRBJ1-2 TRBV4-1 CASSQDLGPYGYTF
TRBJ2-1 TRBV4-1 CASSQGTSSYNEQFF
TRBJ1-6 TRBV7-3 CASSLSRGPMSPLHF
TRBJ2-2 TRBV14 CASSQGASWYTGELFF
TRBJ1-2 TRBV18 CASSPGQDYGYTF
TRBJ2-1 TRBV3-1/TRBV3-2 CASSQVPGLAGGGNEQFF
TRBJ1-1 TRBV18 CASSTLARGTEAFF
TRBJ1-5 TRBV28 CASSPTGTGGYYSNQPQHF
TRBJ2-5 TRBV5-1 CASSGGTGPLETQYF
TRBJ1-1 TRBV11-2 CASRALGSHLPFEAFF
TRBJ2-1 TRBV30 CAWSVPPTSGSSLYNEQFF
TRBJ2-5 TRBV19 CASSIRGSSEETQYF
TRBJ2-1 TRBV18 CASSPTSENNEQFF
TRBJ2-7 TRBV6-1 CASSDPRTGTSEQYF
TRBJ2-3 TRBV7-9 CASSPIPGQGSTDTQYF
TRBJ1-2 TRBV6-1 CASSEVPGHGGYGYTF
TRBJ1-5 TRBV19 CASSIDGGNQPQHF
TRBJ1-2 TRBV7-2 CASSFKLAGGPAGYTF
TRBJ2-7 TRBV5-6 CASSLGSSYEQYF
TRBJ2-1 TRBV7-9 CASSLPTSGGAGDEQFF
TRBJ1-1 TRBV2 CACTGDRGMSTEAFF
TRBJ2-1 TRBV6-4 CASKASEYYNEQFF
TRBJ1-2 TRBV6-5 CASSLSSNYGYTF
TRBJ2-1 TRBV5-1 CASSLTGRNEQFF
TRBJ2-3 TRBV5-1 CASSLTPAGDTDTQYF
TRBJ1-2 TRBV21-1 CASSIDRGLYGYTF
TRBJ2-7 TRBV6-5 CASSYTSRYEQYF
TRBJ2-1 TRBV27 CASSFRRETYNEQFF
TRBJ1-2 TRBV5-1 CASSLVLRGDGDDYGYTF
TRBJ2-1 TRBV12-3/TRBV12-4 CASSFSGWDEQFF
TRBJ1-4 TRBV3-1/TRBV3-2 CASSQRPKPGLFF
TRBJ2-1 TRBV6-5 CASSYSGPGIFF
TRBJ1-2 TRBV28 CASSFSNRVDYGYTF
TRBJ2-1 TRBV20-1 CTIDRGNEQFF
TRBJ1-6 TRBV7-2 CASSADRGRGRDSPLHF
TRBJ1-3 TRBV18 CASSPPRTGISGNTIYF
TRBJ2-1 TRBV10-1 CASSDLAGSYNEQFF
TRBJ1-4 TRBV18 CASSPFVGQGEKKLFF
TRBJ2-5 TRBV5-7 CASSFATGQVKTQYF
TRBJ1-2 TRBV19 CASSFGTVLYGYTF
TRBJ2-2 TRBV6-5 CASNLRGAGELFF
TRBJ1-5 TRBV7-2 CASSFPGTPYQPQHF
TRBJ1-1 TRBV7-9 CASSFGGAQGTEAFF
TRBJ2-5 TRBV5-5 CASSLYRGPGETQYF
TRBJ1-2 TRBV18 CASSPGLIGGDGYTF
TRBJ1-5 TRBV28 CASSWGQRYSNQPQHF
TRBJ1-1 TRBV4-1 CASSQRGGHAAEAFF
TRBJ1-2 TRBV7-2 CASSVTENYGYTF
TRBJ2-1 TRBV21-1 CASSKIFGVCEQFF
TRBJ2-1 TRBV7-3 CASSLSSSGNEQFF
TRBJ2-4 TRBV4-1 CASSQDGEASLAKNIQYF